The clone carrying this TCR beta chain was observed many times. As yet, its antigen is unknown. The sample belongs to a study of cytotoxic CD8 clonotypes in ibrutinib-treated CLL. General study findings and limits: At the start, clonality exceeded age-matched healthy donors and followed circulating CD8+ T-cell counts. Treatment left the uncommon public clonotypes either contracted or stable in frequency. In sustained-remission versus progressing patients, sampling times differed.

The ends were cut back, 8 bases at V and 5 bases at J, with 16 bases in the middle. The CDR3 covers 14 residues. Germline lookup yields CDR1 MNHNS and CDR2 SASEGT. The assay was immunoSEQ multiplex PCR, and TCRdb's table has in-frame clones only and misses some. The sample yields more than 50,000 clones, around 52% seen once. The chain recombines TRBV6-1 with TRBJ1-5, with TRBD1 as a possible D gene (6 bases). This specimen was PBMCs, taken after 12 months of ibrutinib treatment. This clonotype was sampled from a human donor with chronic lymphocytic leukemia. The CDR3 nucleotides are TGTGCCAGCCAGTCAGGGGCCAAGTATCAGCCCCAGCATTTT. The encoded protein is CASQSGAKYQPQHF.